This T cell receptor beta chain comes out of a study of cytomegalovirus exposure and HLA in healthy donors. Regarding the study as a whole: The authors confirmed in vitro that three CMV-associated chains were specific for CMV antigens. TRBV6-2, TRBV6-3 and some other V segments were excluded as indistinguishable. Associated with cytomegalovirus, according to the listing, were 150 to 200 TCR beta chains. A missense DCLRE1C variant was associated with V- and J-gene trimming of TCR beta chains in a later analysis, and an independent cohort replicated the association.

A note on this clone: Antigen unknown.

Looked up from germline, CDR1 is MNHEY and CDR2 is SMNVEV (reference sequence). This CDR3 is built from 15 residues. With 0 bases clipped from V and 6 bases from J, the junction kept 3 bases outside the gene matches. 13 Jbeta primers and 60 Vbeta primers were used for the PCR. This table comes from immunoSEQ multiplex PCR, and its TCRdb copy is limited to in-frame clones, with some not included. This sample has approximately 200,000 clones, with around 82% found just once. This chain connects TRBV27 to TRBJ2-2; 8 nucleotides line up with TRBD2. This receptor was taken from a boy aged 5-17 years in good health and CMV-seronegative. Sequenced input: PBMCs. CDR3 bases: TGTGCCAGCAGTTTATCTAGCGGGATCTCCGGGGAGCTGTTTTTT. Translation gives CASSLSSGISGELFF.